This T cell receptor (beta chain) was observed in a study of CD8+ T cells in alopecia areata. The V gene's germline CDR1 is SQVTM and CDR2 ANQGSEA. This CDR3 region has 12 residues. Unmatched junction bases numbered 2, after V lost 3 bases and J lost 4 bases. RNA was extracted and reverse transcribed into cDNA as the sequencing template. Generated by immunoSEQ multiplex PCR, the TCRdb table keeps only in-frame clones and is missing some. Of some 170,000 clones detected, around 64% appear once; the ten largest clones hold about an eighth. This receptor was identified in a human donor with alopecia areata. The chain is built from TRBV29-1 and TRBJ1-1, with 7 bases aligning to TRBD1. The specimen was CD8+ T cells sorted from blood, collected at week 0. The DNA for the CDR3 is TGCAGCGTTGACAGGGGGAGCACTGAAGCTTTCTTT. The encoded protein is CSVDRGSTEAFF.